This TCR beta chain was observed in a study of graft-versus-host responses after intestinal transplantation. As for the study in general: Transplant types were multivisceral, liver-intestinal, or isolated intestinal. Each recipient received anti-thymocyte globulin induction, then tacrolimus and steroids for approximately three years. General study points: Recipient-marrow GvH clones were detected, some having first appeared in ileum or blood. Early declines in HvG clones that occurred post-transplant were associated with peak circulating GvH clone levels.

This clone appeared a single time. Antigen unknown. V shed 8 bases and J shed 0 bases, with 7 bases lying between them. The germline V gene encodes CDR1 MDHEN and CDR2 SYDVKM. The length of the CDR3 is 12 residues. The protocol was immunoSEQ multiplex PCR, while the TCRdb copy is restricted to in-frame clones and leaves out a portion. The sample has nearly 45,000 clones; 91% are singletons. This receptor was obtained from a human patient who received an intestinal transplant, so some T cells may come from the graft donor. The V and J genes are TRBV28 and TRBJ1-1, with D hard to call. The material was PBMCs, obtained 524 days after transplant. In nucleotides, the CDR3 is TGTGCCAGCGTCGTCATGAACACTGAAGCTTTCTTT. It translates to CASVVMNTEAFF.